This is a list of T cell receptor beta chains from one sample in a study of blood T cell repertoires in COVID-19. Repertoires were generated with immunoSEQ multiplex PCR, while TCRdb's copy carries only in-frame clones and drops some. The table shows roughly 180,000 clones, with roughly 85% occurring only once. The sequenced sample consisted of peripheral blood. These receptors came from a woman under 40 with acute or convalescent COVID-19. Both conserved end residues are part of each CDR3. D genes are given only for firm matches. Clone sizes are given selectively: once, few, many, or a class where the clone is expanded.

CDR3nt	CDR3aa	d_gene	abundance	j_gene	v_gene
TGCGCCAGCAAAGGGGGGAACACTGAAGCTTTCTTT	CASKGGNTEAFF	NA	NA	TRBJ1-1	TRBV10-2
TGTGCCAGCAGCTTAGCCTTTAATCAGCCCCAGCATTTT	CASSLAFNQPQHF	NA	NA	TRBJ1-5	TRBV7-2
TGTGCCAGCAGTGGCGCAGGGAAGACTGAAGCTTTCTTT	CASSGAGKTEAFF	NA	few	TRBJ1-1	TRBV27
TGTGCCACCTTCGGGACTAGCTACAATGAGCAGTTCTTC	CATFGTSYNEQFF	TRBD2	NA	TRBJ2-1	TRBV28
TGCGCCAGCAGCAGCCTGGACAGGGGGCAAGGGGGGAACACTGAAGCTTTCTTT	CASSSLDRGQGGNTEAFF	TRBD1	NA	TRBJ1-1	TRBV5-1
TGTGCCAGCAGCACCGGGGGGCGGGAGACCCAGTACTTC	CASSTGGRETQYF	NA	NA	TRBJ2-5	TRBV7-2
TGTGCCAGCAGTTACTCGAAGTTGCCAGCGGGAGGCCCCTTTTCTGGGGACGAGCAGTACTTC	CASSYSKLPAGGPFSGDEQYF	TRBD2	NA	TRBJ2-7	TRBV6-2/TRBV6-3
TGCGCCAGCAGCCAAGAGGCGTCAGGGGCAACCTACGAGCAGTACTTC	CASSQEASGATYEQYF	NA	NA	TRBJ2-7	TRBV4-1
TGTGCCAGCAGGAGACTAGCGGGGGAAGAGACCCAGTACTTC	CASRRLAGEETQYF	TRBD2	few	TRBJ2-5	TRBV2
TGCGCCAGCAGTGAGTCGACACGCGGGGTAGATGAGCAGTTCTTC	CASSESTRGVDEQFF	NA	NA	TRBJ2-1	TRBV10-1
TGTGCCAGTAGTCGGATCATCGGGGGCTCCTATAATTCACCCCTCCACTTT	CASSRIIGGSYNSPLHF	NA	once	TRBJ1-6	TRBV19
TGCGCCAGCAGCCCCCTAGACAGTAACAATGAGCAGTTCTTC	CASSPLDSNNEQFF	NA	NA	TRBJ2-1	TRBV4-1
TGCGCCAGCAGTTTACGACAGGGCTCGGATTCACCCCTCCACTTT	CASSLRQGSDSPLHF	TRBD1	NA	TRBJ1-6	TRBV5-1
TGTGCCAGCTCGCCGGGACACTCTTCACCCCTCCACTTT	CASSPGHSSPLHF	NA	NA	TRBJ1-6	TRBV18
TGTGCCATCAGTGTCGAGTTCTTGGACATCATGAACACTGAAGCTTTCTTT	CAISVEFLDIMNTEAFF	NA	NA	TRBJ1-1	TRBV10-3
TGTGCCAGCAGTTTATCATCAGGTTATAATTCACCCCTCCACTTT	CASSLSSGYNSPLHF	NA	NA	TRBJ1-6	TRBV28
TGCGCCAGCAGCCCAGTAACAGGATATAATTCACCCCTCCACTTT	CASSPVTGYNSPLHF	NA	NA	TRBJ1-6	TRBV5-1
TGTGCCAGCAGCTCACCAGGTGCAGGGGCCAACGTCCTGACTTTC	CASSSPGAGANVLTF	NA	NA	TRBJ2-6	TRBV7-8
TGTGCCAGCAGCTTAGCGGGGACTAGCGGGGGAACCTACGAGCAGTACTTC	CASSLAGTSGGTYEQYF	TRBD2	NA	TRBJ2-7	TRBV7-6
TGTGCCAGCAGTCCCACGGGGGGGGTGTCCCAGTACTTC	CASSPTGGVSQYF	TRBD2	NA	TRBJ2-5	TRBV27
TGTGCCAGCAGTTACTCGACAGGGGGCTATGGCTACACCTTC	CASSYSTGGYGYTF	TRBD1	NA	TRBJ1-2	TRBV6-5
TGTGCCAGCAGTGCGCTCAATCAGCCCCAGCATTTT	CASSALNQPQHF	NA	few	TRBJ1-5	TRBV5-4
TGTGCCAGCAGCTACCGGACTGCAAATTCACCCCTCCACTTT	CASSYRTANSPLHF	NA	NA	TRBJ1-6	TRBV9
TGTGCCAGCAGTCCCGGGGATACAACTAATGAAAAACTGTTTTTT	CASSPGDTTNEKLFF	NA	NA	TRBJ1-4	TRBV2
TGTGCCAGCAGCTTACGCCTAGCGGGGCGCACAGATACGCAGTATTTT	CASSLRLAGRTDTQYF	TRBD2	NA	TRBJ2-3	TRBV7-2
TGTGCCAGCACCCAAGGGGTTGGCAATCAGCCCCAGCATTTT	CASTQGVGNQPQHF	NA	NA	TRBJ1-5	TRBV28
TGTGCCAGTACTAGGGAGAACTATGGCTACACCTTC	CASTRENYGYTF	NA	once	TRBJ1-2	TRBV19
TGTGCCAGCAGCCAAGAAAAGTTGGGAGGGTACCTGAATCAGCCCCAGCATTTT	CASSQEKLGGYLNQPQHF	NA	few	TRBJ1-5	TRBV3-1/TRBV3-2
TGTGCCAGCTCACCAGGGCGCATGAACACTGAAGCTTTCTTT	CASSPGRMNTEAFF	NA	NA	TRBJ1-1	TRBV18
TGTGCCAGCAGCTTATCAGGGACAGCGAGGACTAGCGGGGCCTACGAGCAGTACTTC	CASSLSGTARTSGAYEQYF	TRBD2	NA	TRBJ2-7	TRBV7-8
TGTGCCAGCAGTTACTCCGTTGCGGCAAAACTGTTTTTT	CASSYSVAAKLFF	NA	NA	TRBJ1-4	TRBV6-5
TGTGCCTGGAGTGCCGGTTATAATTCACCCCTCCACTTT	CAWSAGYNSPLHF	NA	NA	TRBJ1-6	TRBV30
TGTGCCAGCAGCAGGGACCCGGGAGGGCCAAGGATGGGCGAGCAGTACTTC	CASSRDPGGPRMGEQYF	TRBD2	NA	TRBJ2-7	TRBV5-8
TGCGCCAGCAGCTTGGTAGGCGGGTACGAGCAGTACTTC	CASSLVGGYEQYF	NA	NA	TRBJ2-7	TRBV5-1
TGTGCCAGCAGTTTATTGGCAGGGGGCAATGAGCAGTTCTTC	CASSLLAGGNEQFF	TRBD1	NA	TRBJ2-1	TRBV28
TGTGCCAGCAGTTGGGGACCGGGACAGGAGCATGACATTCAGTACTTC	CASSWGPGQEHDIQYF	TRBD1	NA	TRBJ2-4	TRBV28
TGTGCCAGTAGTATTTCTAGCGGACTTACCAATGAGCAGTTCTTC	CASSISSGLTNEQFF	TRBD2	NA	TRBJ2-1	TRBV19
TGTGCCTGGAGTGTAAGGGGACTAGCCTACGAGCAGTACTTC	CAWSVRGLAYEQYF	TRBD2	few	TRBJ2-7	TRBV30